These T cell receptor beta chains were read from a single sample in a study of blood T cell repertoires in COVID-19. Profiling relied on immunoSEQ multiplex PCR, and the TCRdb table lists in-frame clones only, not all of them. The sample consists of 340,000 or so clones, approximately 83% of them appearing once. The specimen was PBMCs or T cells enriched from blood (not recorded which). Source of these receptors: a woman between 40 and 55 years old with acute COVID-19. CDR3s include the opening cysteine and the closing phenylalanine or tryptophan. D genes are given only for firm matches. A clone size is listed for some rows: how often the clone was seen (once, few, many), or a class if it is expanded.

CDR3 DNA	CDR3 protein	clone size	V gene	J gene	D gene
TGTGCCAGCGGCACAGGGGACTATGGCTACACCTTC	CASGTGDYGYTF	-	TRBV2	TRBJ1-2	TRBD1
TGTGCCAGCAGCCGAGGGACACGCTATCCTGGCGATGGCTACACCTTC	CASSRGTRYPGDGYTF	-	TRBV5-4	TRBJ1-2	-
TGTGCCAGCAGCTTCGGAGGAAACAGGGGGAATGAAAAACTGTTTTTT	CASSFGGNRGNEKLFF	-	TRBV5-8	TRBJ1-4	TRBD1
TGTGCCACCAGTGACCCCGGGACAGGTCAAGGCTACACCTTC	CATSDPGTGQGYTF	-	TRBV24-1	TRBJ1-2	TRBD1
TGTGCCATCAGTCCTAATGCTAAACTAGCGGGAGGAAGCAATGAGCAGTTCTTC	CAISPNAKLAGGSNEQFF	once	TRBV10-3	TRBJ2-1	TRBD2
TGTGCCAGCAGTTTATCCTCCGCACAGGGGAACACTGAAGCTTTCTTT	CASSLSSAQGNTEAFF	-	TRBV27	TRBJ1-1	-
TGTGCCAGCAGCGCCCTGGGGGGCTATGGCTACACCTTC	CASSALGGYGYTF	-	TRBV7-2	TRBJ1-2	-
TGTGCCAGCAGCTTAGCAGCGGGTCTTACTTATGGCTACACCTTC	CASSLAAGLTYGYTF	-	TRBV7-2	TRBJ1-2	-
TGTGCCAGCACTAGCGGGCCAGGGGAGCAGTACTTC	CASTSGPGEQYF	once	TRBV25-1	TRBJ2-7	TRBD2
TGCGCCAGCAGCTTGGCTGAGATTAGTGGGCGAGCTTTCTTT	CASSLAEISGRAFF	-	TRBV5-1	TRBJ1-1	-
TGCGCCAGCAGCCAAACAGGGGGTGACACCGGGGAGCTGTTTTTT	CASSQTGGDTGELFF	-	TRBV5-1	TRBJ2-2	TRBD1
TGTGCCAGCTCACCACCGAAGGGACAGGGGGCTTACGAGCAGTACTTC	CASSPPKGQGAYEQYF	-	TRBV18	TRBJ2-7	TRBD1
TGTGCCAGCAGGAAACCCGGGACAGGGCGGTACAATGAGCAGTTCTTC	CASRKPGTGRYNEQFF	-	TRBV11-2	TRBJ2-1	TRBD1
TGTGCCAGCAGCCTCCGGGGGGCAGCCGATGGTATGGCTGAAAAACTGTTTTTT	CASSLRGAADGMAEKLFF	-	TRBV7-9	TRBJ1-4	-
TGTGCCAGCAGCTCCGGACTAGCGGGAGGATTCACAGATACGCAGTATTTT	CASSSGLAGGFTDTQYF	-	TRBV11-3	TRBJ2-3	TRBD2
TGTGCCAGCAGCCAAGTCTCCGGGACAGGGGCCTACGAGCAGTACTTC	CASSQVSGTGAYEQYF	-	TRBV4-2	TRBJ2-7	TRBD1
TGTGCCAGCAGCTTGGTATCTCCAGGGCAAGAGACCCAGTACTTC	CASSLVSPGQETQYF	-	TRBV5-4	TRBJ2-5	-
TGTGCCAGCAGCCGATCGACGAGACAGGCTCTCGGCTACACCTTC	CASSRSTRQALGYTF	-	TRBV14	TRBJ1-2	-
TGTGCCAGCAGCCGCTATAGCGGGGGGGTGGATGAGCAGTTCTTC	CASSRYSGGVDEQFF	-	TRBV7-3	TRBJ2-1	TRBD2
TGTGCCACACCGGGACAGGGGGCTATTAACTATGGCTACACCTTC	CATPGQGAINYGYTF	-	TRBV2	TRBJ1-2	TRBD1
TGTGCCACCAGCAGACTCAGACAGGCGAACAATCAGCCCCAGCATTTT	CATSRLRQANNQPQHF	-	TRBV15	TRBJ1-5	-
TGTGCCAGCTTTTCGACTATAGTATTCGAGCAGTACTTC	CASFSTIVFEQYF	-	TRBV2	TRBJ2-7	-
TGTGCCAGCAGCGTGGTAGCGGGGGTTCCCAATGAGCAGTTCTTC	CASSVVAGVPNEQFF	-	TRBV9	TRBJ2-1	TRBD2
TGCGCCAGCAGCTATGGACAGGGCAACACTGAAGCTTTCTTT	CASSYGQGNTEAFF	-	TRBV5-1	TRBJ1-1	TRBD1
TGTGCCAGTAGTATGTCTTGGACTAGTACCCATGAGCAGTTCTTC	CASSMSWTSTHEQFF	-	TRBV19	TRBJ2-1	TRBD2
TGTGCCAGCAGCCAAGATCTCTTAGGCCGGGTAGGCACTAATGAAAAACTGTTTTTT	CASSQDLLGRVGTNEKLFF	once	TRBV3-1/TRBV3-2	TRBJ1-4	-
TGTGCCAGCAGTTACCCGTGGGACAGGGGAGGAGCTGAAGCTTTCTTT	CASSYPWDRGGAEAFF	-	TRBV6-6	TRBJ1-1	TRBD1
TGTGCCAGCAGCCCTCAGACAGGTTGGGGCTACACCTTC	CASSPQTGWGYTF	few	TRBV7-9	TRBJ1-2	-
TGTGCCACCAGCAGAGCTGGGGTGAGGGATATGGCCGCTAACTATGGCTACACCTTC	CATSRAGVRDMAANYGYTF	-	TRBV15	TRBJ1-2	-
TGTGCCAGCCGTGGAAGACTAGCGGGAGGTTACGAGCAGTACTTC	CASRGRLAGGYEQYF	once	TRBV27	TRBJ2-7	TRBD2
TGTGCCAGCTCACCTTTGACAGGGGCGAACACCCTGGCCAACTATGGCTACACCTTC	CASSPLTGANTLANYGYTF	once	TRBV18	TRBJ1-2	TRBD1
TGTGCCAGCAGGCAGGGTGCAGAGACCCAGTACTTC	CASRQGAETQYF	-	TRBV28	TRBJ2-5	-
TGTGCCAGCAGCTTACAGGGATTTAGCTCTGGGGCCAACGTCCTGACTTTC	CASSLQGFSSGANVLTF	-	TRBV7-3	TRBJ2-6	-
TGTGCCAGCAGTTTGGACAGGACCTACCTGACCGGGGAGCTGTTTTTT	CASSLDRTYLTGELFF	-	TRBV27	TRBJ2-2	TRBD1
TGTGCCAGCAGCTTTTCCGGCACCGGGGAGCTGTTTTTT	CASSFSGTGELFF	few	TRBV7-2	TRBJ2-2	-
TGCGCCAGCAGCCCCCCCGAGGACTACGAGCAGTACTTC	CASSPPEDYEQYF	once	TRBV5-1	TRBJ2-7	-
TGCGCCAGCAGCCAAGCCCCCACGGACACTGAAGCTTTCTTT	CASSQAPTDTEAFF	-	TRBV4-3	TRBJ1-1	-
TGTGCCAGCAGCCAAGTAGGGGGGGGTTTCACTGAAGCTTTCTTT	CASSQVGGGFTEAFF	-	TRBV3-1/TRBV3-2	TRBJ1-1	-
TGTGCCAGCAGTCCCCGGGACAACCACTACGAGCAGTACTTC	CASSPRDNHYEQYF	-	TRBV28	TRBJ2-7	-
TGCGCCAGCAGCCCAAGCCTGGTTACCGAGACCCAGTACTTC	CASSPSLVTETQYF	few	TRBV5-1	TRBJ2-5	-
TGCGCCAGCAGCCAAGACAGGGTTAACACCGGGGAGCTGTTTTTT	CASSQDRVNTGELFF	-	TRBV4-3	TRBJ2-2	-